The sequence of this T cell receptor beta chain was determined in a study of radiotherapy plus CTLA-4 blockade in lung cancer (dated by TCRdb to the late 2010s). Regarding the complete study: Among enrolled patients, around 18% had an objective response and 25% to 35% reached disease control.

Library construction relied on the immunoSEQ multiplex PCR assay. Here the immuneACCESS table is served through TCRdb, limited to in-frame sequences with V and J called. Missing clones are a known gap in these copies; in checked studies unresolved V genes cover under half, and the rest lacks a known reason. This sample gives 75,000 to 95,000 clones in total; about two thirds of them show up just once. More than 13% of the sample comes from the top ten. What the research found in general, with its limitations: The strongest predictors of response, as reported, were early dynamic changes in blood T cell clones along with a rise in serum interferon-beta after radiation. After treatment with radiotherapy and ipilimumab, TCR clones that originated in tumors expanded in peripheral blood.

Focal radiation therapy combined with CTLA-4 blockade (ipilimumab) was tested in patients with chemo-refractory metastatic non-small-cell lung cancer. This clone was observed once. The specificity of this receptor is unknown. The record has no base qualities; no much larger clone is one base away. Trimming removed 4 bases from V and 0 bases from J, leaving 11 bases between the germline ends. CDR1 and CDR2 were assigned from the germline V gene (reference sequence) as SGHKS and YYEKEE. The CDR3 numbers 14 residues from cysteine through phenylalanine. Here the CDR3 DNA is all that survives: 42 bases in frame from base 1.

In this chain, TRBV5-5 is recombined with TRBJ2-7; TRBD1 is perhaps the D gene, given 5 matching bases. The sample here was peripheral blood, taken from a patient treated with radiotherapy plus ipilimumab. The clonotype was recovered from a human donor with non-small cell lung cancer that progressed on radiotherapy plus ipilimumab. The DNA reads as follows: TGTGCCAGCAGCATGGGGCTTACCTCCTACGAGCAGTACTTC. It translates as CASSMGLTSYEQYF.